The rows below give T cell receptor beta chains drawn from one sample of a study of blood T cell repertoires in COVID-19. Only in-frame clones appear in the TCRdb table, and some are missing; sequencing was by immunoSEQ multiplex PCR. The table records approximately 100,000 clones, 82% of them present only once. The sample consisted of peripheral blood. The receptors come from a man aged 55-75 years with acute or convalescent COVID-19. Each CDR3 is given with its conserved first and last residue. D genes are given only for firm matches.

TRBV11-2	TRBJ2-1	TRBD2	TGTGCCAGCAGCTCTAGCGGGAGTAAGTACTACAATGAGCAGTTCTTC	CASSSSGSKYYNEQFF
TRBV4-1	TRBJ2-5	TRBD2	TGCGCCAGCAGCCAATCCCCCGCTAGCGGCCGGGGAGAGACCCAGTACTTC	CASSQSPASGRGETQYF
TRBV4-1	TRBJ1-4	-	TGCGCCAGCAGCCACATAGCTCAGAAACTGTTTTTT	CASSHIAQKLFF
TRBV5-6	TRBJ2-7	-	TGTGCCAGCAGCTTGGCGGGGGGCAACGAGCAGTACTTC	CASSLAGGNEQYF
TRBV11-3	TRBJ2-1	-	TGTGCCAGCAGCTTAGTTATGAATGAGCAGTTCTTC	CASSLVMNEQFF
TRBV7-2	TRBJ1-4	-	TGTGCCAGCAGCTTAGGCGGGCATAGTGAAAAACTGTTTTTT	CASSLGGHSEKLFF
TRBV11-2	TRBJ1-1	-	TGTGCCAGCAGCTTAGGTTTAACGGTTCTCGACACTGAAGCTTTCTTT	CASSLGLTVLDTEAFF
TRBV5-1	TRBJ1-5	TRBD1	TGCGCCAGCAGCTTTACAGGGGTCCAGCAGCCCCAGCATTTT	CASSFTGVQQPQHF
TRBV19	TRBJ2-1	TRBD2	TGTGCCGTCGGGAGGAGCTCCTACAATGAGCAGTTCTTC	CAVGRSSYNEQFF
TRBV12-3/TRBV12-4	TRBJ2-2	-	TGTGCCCCTCCCGGGGTGGGCACCGGGGAGCTGTTTTTT	CAPPGVGTGELFF
TRBV12-3/TRBV12-4	TRBJ2-1	-	TGTGCCAGCAGTTTAGTGGGGGCGGATGAGCAGTTCTTC	CASSLVGADEQFF